These 26 T cell receptor beta chains share one sample of origin, sequenced in a study of long-term antiretroviral therapy in people with HIV. Samples were assayed with immunoSEQ v3.0 at survey level. Generated by immunoSEQ multiplex PCR, the TCRdb table keeps only in-frame clones and is missing some. The profile covers some 40,000 clones, with around 85% appearing a single time and roughly 5.7% taken by the ten largest. Sequenced material: unsorted PBMCs, taken 3.1 years after starting antiretroviral therapy. The receptors here all came from a woman aged 50 to 60 with HIV.

This clone was counted a single time. V is TRBV7-8 and J is TRBJ2-1; D uncertain. There are 13 residues in the CDR3. Trimming removed 7 bases from V and 7 bases from J, with 14 bases in between. Germline loops: CDR1 SGHVS, CDR2 FQNEAQ. CDR3 in DNA: TGTGCCAGCAAGACGACGCCGTGGAATGAGCAGTTCTTC. Its protein product is CASKTTPWNEQFF.

The chain couples TRBV7-9 to TRBJ1-4, with unresolved D. The V and J ends lost 4 bases and 6 bases respectively, with 18 bases between them. This CDR3 contains 16 residues. Germline lookup yields CDR1 SEHNR and CDR2 FQNEAQ (reference sequence). The CDR3 sequence is CASSSSAVRLYEKLFF. The CDR3 DNA sequence: TGTGCCAGCAGCTCAAGCGCCGTACGCCTCTATGAAAAACTGTTTTTT.

About this clone: One junction end does not reproduce the germline sequence, and a read error may be involved. The chain employs TRBV7-7 and TRBJ2-3, with no clear D. Germline CDR1 and CDR2: SSHAT and FNYEAQ (reference sequence). The CDR3 covers 15 residues. CDR3 protein: CASSSHGGKSDTQYF. In DNA, the CDR3 is TGTGCTAGCAGCTCGCACGGCGGAAAATCCGATACGCAGTATTTT.

The chain joins TRBV6-1 to TRBJ1-1; D possibly corresponds to TRBD1 (5 bases). Trimming cost V 6 bases and J 4 bases, with 12 bases left between them. The CDR3 is 13 residues long. Germline V CDR1 and CDR2: MNHNS, SASEGT. This chain's CDR3 is CASRNLRGTEAFF. The CDR3 DNA reads as TGTGCCAGCAGGAATCTAAGGGGCACTGAAGCTTTCTTT.

The rearrangement uses TRBV18 and TRBJ2-1; D gene unclear. The CDR3 spans 15 residues. Trimming stripped 3 bases from V and 5 bases from J, with 14 bases between. Per germline, CDR1 KGHSH and CDR2 LQKENI. The chain's CDR3 is CASSPPSRSHNEQFF. CDR3 nucleotides: TGTGCCAGCTCACCCCCAAGCAGGAGCCACAATGAGCAGTTCTTC.

CDR3 region: CASSVGPGGGVYGYTF. CDR3 nucleotide sequence: TGTGCCAGCAGCGTAGGACCGGGGGGAGGCGTGTATGGCTACACCTTC. The V and J genes are TRBV9 and TRBJ1-2, with TRBD1 as a possible D gene (5 bases). The CDR3 is made up of 16 amino acids. CDR1 and CDR2 (germline): SGDLS, YYNGEE. V was pared by 0 bases and J by 5 bases, with 17 bases between.

This rearrangement joins TRBV19 to TRBJ2-7; TRBD1 matches at 10 bases. Trimming cost V 4 bases and J 0 bases; bases outside gene matches: 3. The CDR3 is made up of 15 amino acids. The germline gives CDR1 LNHDA, CDR2 SQIVND (reference sequence). The CDR3 spells CASSTTGGFSYEQYF. The CDR3 DNA sequence: TGTGCCAGTAGTACGACAGGGGGCTTCTCCTACGAGCAGTACTTC.

The V call is TRBV7-6, the J call TRBJ2-5; no clear D gene. Germline assignment: CDR1 SGHVS and CDR2 FNYEAQ. Trimming stripped 5 bases from V and 2 bases from J, with 9 bases between. The CDR3 length is 13 residues. CDR3 amino acids: CASSPPLQETQYF. CDR3 coding DNA: TGTGCCAGCAGCCCCCCCCTACAAGAGACCCAGTACTTC.

CDR3 region: CASSPGQERFGYTF. The CDR3 nucleotides read TGTGCCAGCAGCCCGGGACAGGAGCGGTTCGGCTACACCTTC. This chain links TRBV11-3 with TRBJ1-2; 8 bases are shared with TRBD1. This CDR3 is 14 amino acids long. The V gene's germline CDR1 is SGHNT and CDR2 YENEEA. Trimming cost V 5 bases and J 8 bases; bases outside gene matches: 10. Filled out from reference TRBV11-3 and TRBJ1-2, the complete variable domain reads EAGVVQSPRYKIIEKKQPVAFWCNPISGHNTLYWYLQNLGQGPELLIRYENEEAVDDSQLPKDRFSAERLKGVDSTLKIQPAELGDSAVYLCASSPGQERFGYTFGSGTRLTVV.

This clone was detected once. V usage is TRBV10-2 and J usage is TRBJ1-2, with D possibly TRBD1 on 5 matching bases. In germline, CDR1 is WSHSY, CDR2 SAAADI. The length of the CDR3 is 14 residues. V shed 6 bases and J shed 2 bases, with 13 bases lying between them. This chain's CDR3 is CASSLQGLNYGYTF. The DNA for the CDR3 is TGCGCCAGCAGCTTGCAGGGTTTGAACTATGGCTACACCTTC.

The chain combines TRBV2 with TRBJ1-1; D gene ambiguous. The CDR3 consists of 13 residues. Trimming removed 1 base at V and 6 bases at J, with 9 bases between. The germline V gene has CDR1 SNHLY and CDR2 FYNNEI. The CDR3 DNA reads TGTGCCAGCAGTGAAGGGAATGAAGCTGAAGCTTTCTTT. This translates into CASSEGNEAEAFF. The full variable domain, with the rest looked up from reference TRBV2 and TRBJ1-1, is EPEVTQTPSHQVTQMGQEVILRCVPISNHLYFYWYRQILGQKVEFLVSFYNNEISEKSEIFDDQFSVERPDGSNFTLKIRSTKLEDSAMYFCASSEGNEAEAFFGQGTRLTVV.

The chain has TRBV5-4 and TRBJ1-1; possibly TRBD1 for D (5 bases). CDR3 length equals 14 residues. Trimming shortened V by 1 base and J by 7 bases, and 14 bases separated the two germline ends. CDR1 and CDR2 from the germline V gene are SGHNT and YYREEE (reference sequence). CDR3 region: CASSLWGRQSEAFF. CDR3 coding DNA: TGTGCCAGCAGCTTGTGGGGACGGCAAAGTGAAGCTTTCTTT.

CDR3 sequence (DNA): TGTGCCAGCAGCTTAGTACCCCAGTCGAACACCGGGGAGCTGTTTTTT. As protein: CASSLVPQSNTGELFF. The chain couples TRBV7-2 to TRBJ2-2; D gene ambiguous. Germline V CDR1 and CDR2: SGHTA, FQGNSA. V gave up 1 base and J gave up 0 bases, with 9 bases separating them. The CDR3 is 16 amino acids.

This chain joins TRBV6-5 and TRBJ1-1; the D is unclear. CDR1 and CDR2 (germline): MNHEY, SVGAGI. Trimming took off 7 bases at V and 3 bases at J, with 12 bases between the two ends. This CDR3 has 13 amino acids. The CDR3 loop is CASKKWRDTEAFF. CDR3 DNA sequence: TGTGCCAGCAAGAAGTGGCGAGACACTGAAGCTTTCTTT.

In this sample, this clone turned up once. V and J are TRBV5-1 and TRBJ1-1, with D unresolved. The CDR3 loop spans 14 amino acids. The germline gives CDR1 SGHRS, CDR2 YFSETQ. Trimming took 5 bases from V and 1 from J, leaving 12 bases between them. The CDR3, as DNA: TGCGCCAGCAGACCTACCTCTCGGAACACTGAAGCTTTCTTT. Encoded protein: CASRPTSRNTEAFF.

J is TRBJ1-6 and V is TRBV9; D is undetermined. The CDR3 is 17 amino acids. CDR1 is SGDLS and CDR2 is YYNGEE in the germline V gene. Trimming shortened V by 0 bases and J by 8 bases, and 18 bases separated the two germline ends. In DNA form, the CDR3 reads TGTGCCAGCAGCGTAGGCGGAAGGTGGGCGATAGATTCACCCCTCCACTTT. This gives the protein CASSVGGRWAIDSPLHF.

This clone is a singleton in its sample. The genes are TRBV4-2 and TRBJ2-3, with 8 bases identical to TRBD2. Germline CDR1 is LGHNA and CDR2 is YNFKEQ. This CDR3 comprises 15 residues. Trimming cost V 1 base and J 0 bases; bases outside gene matches: 0. The CDR3 bases are TGTGCCAGCAGCCAAGGGACTAGCAGCACAGATACGCAGTATTTT. This sequence encodes CASSQGTSSTDTQYF.

The V gene is TRBV9, the J gene TRBJ1-4, with 10 bases aligning to TRBD1. This CDR3 comprises 15 residues. The ends lost 0 bases at V and 8 bases at J; junction bases unmatched: 4. The germline gives CDR1 SGDLS, CDR2 YYNGEE. This chain's CDR3 is CASSVGTGGREKLFF. The CDR3 coding sequence is TGTGCCAGCAGCGTAGGGACAGGGGGTAGGGAAAAACTGTTTTTT.

V is TRBV2 and J is TRBJ2-3, with 7 bases fitting TRBD1. The CDR3 is made up of 12 amino acids. Germline V gene data show CDR1 as SNHLY and CDR2 as FYNNEI. With V trimmed by 7 bases and J by 6 bases, 4 bases remained unmatched. Written as DNA, the CDR3 is TGTGCCAGCACCCGGGACAGTGATACGCAGTATTTT. This sequence encodes CASTRDSDTQYF.

The chain is built from TRBV6-6 and TRBJ2-5, with 8 bases aligning to TRBD2. Trimming at V came to 6 bases and at J to 4 bases, leaving 7 bases not matched to a gene. Germline V gene data show CDR1 as MNHNY and CDR2 as SVGAGI (reference sequence). The CDR3 is 14 amino acids. Here the CDR3 DNA reads TGTGCCAGCAGCCGCGGGGGGCTCGGAGAGACCCAGTACTTC. This codes for CASSRGGLGETQYF.

The chain is built from TRBV19 and TRBJ1-2; D perhaps matches TRBD1 (6 bases). The CDR3 extends over 16 amino acids. Trimming removed 3 bases at V and 4 bases at J, with 18 bases between. In germline, CDR1 is LNHDA, CDR2 SQIVND (reference sequence). The CDR3 DNA follows: TGTGCCAGTAGTATTAGACAGGCCAATTCCCGCTATGGCTACACCTTC. It codes for CASSIRQANSRYGYTF.

This clone came up once. The genes are TRBV6-6 and TRBJ2-7, with 7 bases matching TRBD1. V gave up 4 bases and J gave up 4 bases; unmatched junction bases: 10. The V gene's germline CDR1 is MNHNY and CDR2 SVGAGI (reference sequence). The CDR3 spans 15 residues. The CDR3 nucleotides are TGTGCCAGCAGTTTCCCTATTGGGACAGTTTACGAGCAGTACTTC. As protein: CASSFPIGTVYEQYF.

This sequence joins TRBV6-5 and TRBJ1-1; D gene uncertain. Trimming took 6 bases from V and 3 from J, leaving 5 bases between them. The CDR3 covers 11 residues. The germline CDR1 and CDR2 sequences are MNHEY and SVGAGI. The CDR3 DNA reads TGTGCCAGCAGGCTGGACACTGAAGCTTTCTTT. Protein sequence: CASRLDTEAFF.

The CDR3 sequence: CASSLRTGGDTEAFF. As DNA, the CDR3 is TGCGCCAGCAGCCTGCGGACAGGGGGTGATACTGAAGCTTTCTTT. The genes are TRBV4-1 and TRBJ1-1; 10 bases map to TRBD1. CDR3 size: 15 residues. The germline V gene encodes CDR1 MGHRA and CDR2 YSYEKL. V was clipped by 4 bases and J by 5 bases; unmatched bases: 7.

The chain joins TRBV10-3 to TRBJ2-5; D call uncertain. Deletions cut 7 bases from V and 2 bases from J, with 11 bases between. CDR1 is ENHRY and CDR2 is SYGVKD in the germline V gene. The CDR3 is 13 amino acids. The CDR3 DNA reads TGTGCCATCAACCTAGGGCCACAAGAGACCCAGTACTTC. Translating it yields CAINLGPQETQYF.

The chain recombines TRBV4-1 with TRBJ2-7, with 14 nucleotides matching TRBD2. V was pared by 3 bases and J by 2 bases, with 3 bases of the junction left unmatched. Germline CDR1 reads MGHRA; CDR2 reads YSYEKL. This CDR3 has 16 amino acids. The DNA for the CDR3 is TGCGCCAGCAGCCATGGGACTAGCGGGGGCACCTACGAGCAGTACTTC. Residues: CASSHGTSGGTYEQYF.